This paragraph covers one TCR beta chain sequence. The data stem from a study of blood T cell repertoires in COVID-19. The wider study: The origin of the acute and convalescent COVID-19 samples was the United States, Italy and Spain. T cells, B-cell-depleted T cells, or PBMCs provided the cDNA or gDNA that served as material.

Under the authors' procedure: Nucleated cell counts were estimated from reference gene primer amplification. The assay was immunoSEQ multiplex PCR, and TCRdb's table has in-frame clones only and misses some. Clone size and V and J calls were adopted from that table, with D and trimming inferred from the DNA. This sample carries 60,000 or so clones, roughly 84% of them seen once, and the ten largest clones take approximately 10%. The specimen sequenced was peripheral blood. The source is a man under 40 with COVID-19, enrolled during active disease.

DNA of the CDR3: TGTGCCAGCAGGGCCCCGGGACAGGGAAGGAATACGCAGTATTTT. This codes for CASRAPGQGRNTQYF. The chain has TRBV25-1 and TRBJ2-3, with 9 positions matching TRBD1. This CDR3 spans 15 amino acids. V shed 6 bases and J 7 bases; nucleotides not matched to a gene: 11. Germline assignment: CDR1 MGHDK and CDR2 SYGVNS.